This TCR beta chain was sequenced for a study of monozygotic twins with inflammatory bowel disease. The authors drew 2.5 to 3 ml of blood from each donor. From whole blood, total RNA was isolated without any sorting of T cells. The CDR3 totals 17 residues. TCRalpha and TCRbeta cDNA went through two nested PCRs of roughly 15 and 9 cycles. TCRdb reanalyzed the 5' RACE reads and collapses them to one entry per CDR3 protein, without DNA. This table lists about 420,000 distinct CDR3 sequences. The sequence was collected from a human donor with ulcerative colitis or Crohn's disease, or a healthy co-twin of an affected twin (not recorded which). The V gene is TRBV21-1, the J gene TRBJ2-4. TRBV21-1 is deemed a pseudogene. The source material was blood. The CDR3 here is CASSKEDLKRAKNIQYF.